A single T cell receptor beta chain is shown here with its context. Amplified regions were TCR beta CDR3 sequences from RNA transcripts. Using the HTBI primer set, a first-round RT-PCR was run on the TCR CDR3. TCRdb ran MiXCR on the multiplex PCR reads and lists one entry per CDR3 protein. The sample carries around 600,000 distinct CDR3 sequences, roughly 15% recorded once. The data were taken from a study of T cells in Graves' hyperthyroidism and ophthalmopathy. Looked up from germline, CDR1 is LNHDA and CDR2 is SQIVND (reference sequence). V lost 6 bases and J lost 6, with 20 bases in between. CDR3 length equals 16 residues.

Sequences were obtained from blood. The V gene is TRBV19, the J gene TRBJ2-2; tentatively, D is TRBD1 (5 bases). This sequence was found in a woman aged 45-59 years with Graves' ophthalmopathy. This CDR3 is CASRTNRFPNPGELFF. The CDR3 coding sequence is TGTGCCAGTAGGACCAACAGGTTTCCCAACCCCGGGGAGCTGTTTTTT.